This TCR beta chain was sequenced during a study of T-cell memory formation after mild COVID-19. Study as a whole: Largely, TCR clusters stayed within a single donor.

Study-wide points: The pre-infection memory compartment contained some responding clones, suggesting cross-reactive memory joined. Of the contracting clones, CD4+ ones lay mainly in CM and EM, and CD8+ ones in EMRA.

TCRdb processed the 5' RACE reads anew with MiXCR; each CDR3 protein has one entry. This sample has more than 250,000 distinct CDR3 sequences, with about a sixth found just once. This clonotype was recorded a few times. Its specificity is unknown. The CDR3 contains 15 residues. Germline lookup yields CDR1 SGHAT and CDR2 FQNNGV. The V and J ends lost 5 bases and 0 bases respectively, with 8 bases between them. The receptor comes from a man in his late teens or twenties who had mild COVID-19 (a few samples of this study predate the infection). Cell type and time point are not known. The chain has TRBV11-2 and TRBJ2-6; D call uncertain. What was sequenced was PBMCs or a T cell subset sorted from them (not recorded which). This CDR3 is CASSVQSSGANVLTF. In nucleotides, the CDR3 is TGTGCCAGCAGCGTACAGAGCTCTGGGGCCAACGTCCTGACTTTC.